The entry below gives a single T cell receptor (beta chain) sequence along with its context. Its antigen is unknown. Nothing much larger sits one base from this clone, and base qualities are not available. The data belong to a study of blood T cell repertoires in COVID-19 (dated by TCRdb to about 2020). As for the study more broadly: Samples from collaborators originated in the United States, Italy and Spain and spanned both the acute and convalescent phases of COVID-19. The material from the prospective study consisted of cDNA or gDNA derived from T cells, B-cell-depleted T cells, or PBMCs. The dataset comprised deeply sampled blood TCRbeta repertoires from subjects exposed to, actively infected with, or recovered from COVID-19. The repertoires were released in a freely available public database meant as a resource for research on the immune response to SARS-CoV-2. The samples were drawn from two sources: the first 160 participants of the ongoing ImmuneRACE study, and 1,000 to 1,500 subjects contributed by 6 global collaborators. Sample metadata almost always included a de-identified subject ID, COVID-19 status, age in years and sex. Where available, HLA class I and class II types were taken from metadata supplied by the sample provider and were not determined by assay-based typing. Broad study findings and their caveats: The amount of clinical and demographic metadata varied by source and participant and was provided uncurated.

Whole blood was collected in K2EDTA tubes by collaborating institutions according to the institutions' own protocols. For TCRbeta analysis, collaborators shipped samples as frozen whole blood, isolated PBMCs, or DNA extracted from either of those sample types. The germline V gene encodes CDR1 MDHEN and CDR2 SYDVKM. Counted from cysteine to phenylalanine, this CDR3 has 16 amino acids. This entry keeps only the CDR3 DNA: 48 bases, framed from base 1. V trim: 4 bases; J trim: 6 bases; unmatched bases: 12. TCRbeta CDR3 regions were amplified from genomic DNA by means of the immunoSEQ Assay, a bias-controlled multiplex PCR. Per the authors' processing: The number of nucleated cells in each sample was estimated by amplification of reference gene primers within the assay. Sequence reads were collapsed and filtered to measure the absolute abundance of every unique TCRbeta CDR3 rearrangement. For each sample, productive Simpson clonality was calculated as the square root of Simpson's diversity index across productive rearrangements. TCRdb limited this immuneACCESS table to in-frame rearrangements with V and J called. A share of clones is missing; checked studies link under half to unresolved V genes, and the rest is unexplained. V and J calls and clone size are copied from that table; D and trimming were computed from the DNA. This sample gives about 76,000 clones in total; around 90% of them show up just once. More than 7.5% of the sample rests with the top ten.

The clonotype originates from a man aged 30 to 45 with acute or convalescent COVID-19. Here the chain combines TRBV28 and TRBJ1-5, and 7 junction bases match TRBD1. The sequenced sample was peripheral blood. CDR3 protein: CASSSYARGRSQPQHF. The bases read TGTGCCAGCAGTTCTTATGCCAGGGGGAGAAGTCAGCCCCAGCATTTT. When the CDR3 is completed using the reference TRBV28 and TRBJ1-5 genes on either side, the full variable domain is DVKVTQSSRYLVKRTGEKVFLECVQDMDHENMFWYRQDPGLGLRLIYFSYDVKMKEKGDIPEGYSVSREKKERFSLILESASTNQTSMYLCASSSYARGRSQPQHFGDGTRLSIL.